This T cell receptor (beta chain) was sequenced during a study of identical twins. The germline V gene encodes CDR1 SGDLS and CDR2 YYNGEE. Trimming removed 4 bases from V and 5 bases from J; junction bases left unmatched: 8. The CDR3 is 15 residues long. TCRdb re-derived calls from the 5' RACE reads in MiXCR, one entry per CDR3 protein. Of 520,000 or so distinct CDR3 sequences detected, around 20% appear once; the ten largest clones hold roughly 0.9%. This same sample was also part of a study on T cells expressing NK-cell markers.

V is TRBV9 and J is TRBJ2-1, with TRBD2 matching 8 bases. The clonotype was recovered from a woman aged 18-30 years in good health. The sample comprised CD4+ T cells sorted from blood. CDR3 in amino acids: CASSLSGSGNNEQFF. CDR3 nucleotides: TGTGCCAGCAGCCTCAGCGGGAGTGGCAACAATGAGCAGTTCTTC.